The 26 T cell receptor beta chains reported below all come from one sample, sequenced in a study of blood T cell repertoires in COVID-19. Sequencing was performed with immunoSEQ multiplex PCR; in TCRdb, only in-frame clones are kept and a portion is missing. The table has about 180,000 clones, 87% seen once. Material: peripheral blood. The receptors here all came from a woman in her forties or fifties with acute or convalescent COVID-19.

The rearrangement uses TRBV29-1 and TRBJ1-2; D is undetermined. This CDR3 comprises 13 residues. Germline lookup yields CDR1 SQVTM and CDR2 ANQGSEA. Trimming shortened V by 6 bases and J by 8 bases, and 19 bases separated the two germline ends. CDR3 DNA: TGCAGCGTCCCAGAACCTCGGAGGGAGGGCTACACCTTC. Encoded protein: CSVPEPRREGYTF. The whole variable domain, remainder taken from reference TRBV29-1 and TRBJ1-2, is SAVISQKPSRDICQRGTSLTIQCQVDSQVTMMFWYRQQPGQSLTLIATANQGSEATYESGFVIDKFPISRPNLTFSTLTVSNMSPEDSSIYLCSVPEPRREGYTFGSGTRLTVV.

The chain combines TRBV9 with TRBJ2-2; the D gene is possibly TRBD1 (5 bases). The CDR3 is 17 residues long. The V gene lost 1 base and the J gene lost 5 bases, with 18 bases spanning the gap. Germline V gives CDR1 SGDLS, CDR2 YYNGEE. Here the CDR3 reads CASSVSPKGDRTGELFF. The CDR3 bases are TGTGCCAGCAGCGTATCGCCCAAAGGGGATCGGACCGGGGAGCTGTTTTTT.

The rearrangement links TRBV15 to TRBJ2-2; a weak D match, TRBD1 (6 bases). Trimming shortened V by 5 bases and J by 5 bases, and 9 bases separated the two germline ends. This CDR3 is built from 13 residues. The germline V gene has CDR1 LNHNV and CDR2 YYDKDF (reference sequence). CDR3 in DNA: TGTGCCACCAGCCACGGACAGACCGGGGAGCTGTTTTTT. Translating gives CATSHGQTGELFF.

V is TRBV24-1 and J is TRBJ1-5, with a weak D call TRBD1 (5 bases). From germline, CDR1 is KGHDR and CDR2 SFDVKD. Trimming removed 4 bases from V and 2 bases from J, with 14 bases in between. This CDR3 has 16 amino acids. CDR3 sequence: CATSDRGGAGNQPQHF. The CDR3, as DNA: TGTGCCACCAGTGACCGGGGCGGGGCGGGCAATCAGCCCCAGCATTTT.

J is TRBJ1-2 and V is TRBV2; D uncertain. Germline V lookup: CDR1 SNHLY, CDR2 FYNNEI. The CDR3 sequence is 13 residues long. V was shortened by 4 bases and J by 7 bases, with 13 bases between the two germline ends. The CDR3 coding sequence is TGTGCCAGCAGTGTCCTTGCGTTACTTGGCTACACCTTC. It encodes CASSVLALLGYTF.

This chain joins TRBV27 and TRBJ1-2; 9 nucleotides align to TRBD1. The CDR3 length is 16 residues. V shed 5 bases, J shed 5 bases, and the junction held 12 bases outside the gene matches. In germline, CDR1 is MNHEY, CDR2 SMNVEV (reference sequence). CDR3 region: CASSVVDRGIYYGYTF. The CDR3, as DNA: TGTGCCAGCAGTGTGGTGGACAGGGGAATTTATTATGGCTACACCTTC.

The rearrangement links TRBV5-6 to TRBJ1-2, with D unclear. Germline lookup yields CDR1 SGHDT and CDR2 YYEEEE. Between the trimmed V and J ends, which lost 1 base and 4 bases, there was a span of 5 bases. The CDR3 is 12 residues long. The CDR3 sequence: CASSLWSYGYTF. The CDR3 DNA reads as TGTGCCAGCAGCTTGTGGAGCTATGGCTACACCTTC.

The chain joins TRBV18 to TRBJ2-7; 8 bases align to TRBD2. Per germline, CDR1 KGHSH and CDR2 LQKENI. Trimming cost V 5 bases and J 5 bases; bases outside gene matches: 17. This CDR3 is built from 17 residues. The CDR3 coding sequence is TGTGCCAGCTCAGCGAACGGGGGTGGACTAGCTCGCAACGAGCAGTACTTC. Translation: CASSANGGGLARNEQYF.

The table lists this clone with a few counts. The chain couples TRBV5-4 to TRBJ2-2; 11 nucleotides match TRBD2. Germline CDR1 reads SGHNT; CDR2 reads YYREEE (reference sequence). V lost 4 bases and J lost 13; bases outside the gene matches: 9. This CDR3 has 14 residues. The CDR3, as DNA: TGTGCCAGCAGCGCATTAACTAGCGGGGGTGGGCTGTTTTTT. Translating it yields CASSALTSGGGLFF.

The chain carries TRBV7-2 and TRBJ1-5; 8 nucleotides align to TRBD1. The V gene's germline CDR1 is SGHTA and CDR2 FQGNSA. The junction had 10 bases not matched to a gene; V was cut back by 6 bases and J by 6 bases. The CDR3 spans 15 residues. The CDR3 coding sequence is TGTGCCAGCAGTGGAAGGACAGGGAAGGGTCAGCCCCAGCATTTT. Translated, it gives CASSGRTGKGQPQHF.

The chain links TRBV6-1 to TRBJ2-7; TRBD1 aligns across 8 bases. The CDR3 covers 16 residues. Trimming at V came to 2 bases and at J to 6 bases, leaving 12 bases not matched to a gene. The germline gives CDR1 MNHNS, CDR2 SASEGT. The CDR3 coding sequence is TGTGCCAGCAGTGAAACCGAACAGGGGGTGCGGGGCGAGCAGTACTTC. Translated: CASSETEQGVRGEQYF.

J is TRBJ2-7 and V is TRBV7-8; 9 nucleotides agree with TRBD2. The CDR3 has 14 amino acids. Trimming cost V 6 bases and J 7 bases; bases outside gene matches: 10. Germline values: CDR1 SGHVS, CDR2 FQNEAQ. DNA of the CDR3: TGTGCCAGCAGGCAACCGGGACTAGCAATTGAGCAGTACTTC. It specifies CASRQPGLAIEQYF.

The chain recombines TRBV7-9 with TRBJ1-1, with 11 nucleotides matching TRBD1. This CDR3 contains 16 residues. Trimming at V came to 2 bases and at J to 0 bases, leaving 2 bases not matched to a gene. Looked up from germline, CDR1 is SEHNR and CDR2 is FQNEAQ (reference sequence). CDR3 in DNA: TGTGCCAGCAGCTTATCGGACAGGGGGCTGAACACTGAAGCTTTCTTT. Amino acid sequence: CASSLSDRGLNTEAFF.

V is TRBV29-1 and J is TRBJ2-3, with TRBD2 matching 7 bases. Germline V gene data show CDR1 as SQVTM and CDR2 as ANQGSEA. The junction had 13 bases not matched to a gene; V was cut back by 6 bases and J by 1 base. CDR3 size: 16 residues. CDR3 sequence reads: CSVNSLAGVGTDTQYF. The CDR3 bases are TGCAGCGTCAACTCCCTGGCGGGAGTGGGCACAGATACGCAGTATTTT.

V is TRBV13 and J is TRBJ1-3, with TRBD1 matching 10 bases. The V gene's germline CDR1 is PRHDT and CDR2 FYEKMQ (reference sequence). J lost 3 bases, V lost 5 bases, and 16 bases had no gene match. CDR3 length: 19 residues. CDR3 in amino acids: CASSTRDRGAFHDGNTIYF. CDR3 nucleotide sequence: TGTGCCAGCAGCACCCGGGACAGGGGTGCTTTTCACGATGGAAACACCATATATTTT.

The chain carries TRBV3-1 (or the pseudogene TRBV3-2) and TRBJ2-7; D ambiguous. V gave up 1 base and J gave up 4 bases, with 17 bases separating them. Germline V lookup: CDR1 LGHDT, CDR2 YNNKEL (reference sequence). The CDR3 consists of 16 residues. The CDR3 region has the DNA TGTGCCAGCAGCCAAGGGCCCGTGGTCCTTTTTTACGAGCAGTACTTC. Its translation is CASSQGPVVLFYEQYF.

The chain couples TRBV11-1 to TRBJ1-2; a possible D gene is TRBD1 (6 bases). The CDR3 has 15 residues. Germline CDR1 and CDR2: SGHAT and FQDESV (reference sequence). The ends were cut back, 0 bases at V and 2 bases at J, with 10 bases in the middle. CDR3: CASSLASTGNYGYTF. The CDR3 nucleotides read TGTGCCAGCAGCTTAGCTTCCACAGGGAACTATGGCTACACCTTC.

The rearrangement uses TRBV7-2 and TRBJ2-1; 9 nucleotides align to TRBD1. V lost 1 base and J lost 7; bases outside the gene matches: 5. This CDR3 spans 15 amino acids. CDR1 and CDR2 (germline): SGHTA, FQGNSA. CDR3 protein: CASSLDNRGHNEQFF. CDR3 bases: TGTGCCAGCAGCTTAGACAACAGGGGGCATAATGAGCAGTTCTTC.

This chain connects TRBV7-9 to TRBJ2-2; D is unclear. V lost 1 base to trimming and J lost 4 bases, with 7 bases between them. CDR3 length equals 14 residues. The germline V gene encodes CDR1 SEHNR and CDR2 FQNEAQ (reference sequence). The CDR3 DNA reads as TGTGCCAGCAGCTTAGTGGCAACCACCGGGGAGCTGTTTTTT. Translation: CASSLVATTGELFF.

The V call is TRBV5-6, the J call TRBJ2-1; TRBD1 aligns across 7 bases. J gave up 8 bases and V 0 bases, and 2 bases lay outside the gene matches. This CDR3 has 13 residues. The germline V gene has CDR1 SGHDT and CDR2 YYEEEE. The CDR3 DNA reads TGTGCCAGCAGCTTGGACAGGGGATATGAGCAGTTCTTC. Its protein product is CASSLDRGYEQFF.

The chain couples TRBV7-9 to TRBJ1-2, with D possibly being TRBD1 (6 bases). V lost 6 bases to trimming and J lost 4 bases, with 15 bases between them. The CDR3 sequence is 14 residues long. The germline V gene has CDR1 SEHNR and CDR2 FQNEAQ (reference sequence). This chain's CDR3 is CASSSDTGSYGYTF. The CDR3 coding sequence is TGTGCCAGCAGTTCCGATACAGGGAGCTATGGCTACACCTTC. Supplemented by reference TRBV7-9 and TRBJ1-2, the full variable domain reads DTGVSQNPRHKITKRGQNVTFRCDPISEHNRLYWYRQTLGQGPEFLTYFQNEAQLEKSRLLSDRFSAERPKGSFSTLEIQRTEQGDSAMYLCASSSDTGSYGYTFGSGTRLTVV.

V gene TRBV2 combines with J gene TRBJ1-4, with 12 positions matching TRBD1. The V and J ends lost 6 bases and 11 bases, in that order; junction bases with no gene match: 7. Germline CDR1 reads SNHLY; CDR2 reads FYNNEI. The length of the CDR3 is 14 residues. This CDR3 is CASSGGTGGRKLFF. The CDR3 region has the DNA TGTGCCAGCAGCGGGGGGACAGGGGGCAGGAAACTGTTTTTT.

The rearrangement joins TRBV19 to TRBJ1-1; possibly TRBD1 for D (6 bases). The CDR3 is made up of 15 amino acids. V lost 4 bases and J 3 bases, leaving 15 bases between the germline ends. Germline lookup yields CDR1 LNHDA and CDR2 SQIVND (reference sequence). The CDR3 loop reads CASSTLDRIYTEAFF. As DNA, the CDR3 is TGTGCCAGTAGTACTCTGGACAGAATATACACTGAAGCTTTCTTT. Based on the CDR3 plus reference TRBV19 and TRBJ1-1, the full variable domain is DGGITQSPKYLFRKEGQNVTLSCEQNLNHDAMYWYRQDPGQGLRLIYYSQIVNDFQKGDIAEGYSVSREKKESFPLTVTSAQKNPTAFYLCASSTLDRIYTEAFFGQGTRLTVV.

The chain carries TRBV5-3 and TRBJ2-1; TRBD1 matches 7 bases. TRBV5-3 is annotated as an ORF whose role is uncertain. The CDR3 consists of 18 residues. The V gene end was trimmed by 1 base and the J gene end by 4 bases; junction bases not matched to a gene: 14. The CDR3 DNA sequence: TGTGCCAGAAGCTTGTGGGGAACCGGGACAGCAATATACAATGAGCAGTTCTTC. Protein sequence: CARSLWGTGTAIYNEQFF.

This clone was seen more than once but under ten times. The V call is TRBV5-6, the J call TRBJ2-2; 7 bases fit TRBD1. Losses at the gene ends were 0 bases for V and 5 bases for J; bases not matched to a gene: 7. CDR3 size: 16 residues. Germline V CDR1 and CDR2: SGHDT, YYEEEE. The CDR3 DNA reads TGTGCCAGCAGCTTGGGTGTCCAGGGGGAGACCGGGGAGCTGTTTTTT. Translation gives CASSLGVQGETGELFF.

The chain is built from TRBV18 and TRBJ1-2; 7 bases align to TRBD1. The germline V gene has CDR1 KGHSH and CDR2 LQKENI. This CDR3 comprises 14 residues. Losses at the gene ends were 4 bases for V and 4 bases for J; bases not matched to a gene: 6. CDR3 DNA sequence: TGTGCCAGCTCACAGGGGGCGCTTAGCTATGGCTACACCTTC. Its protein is CASSQGALSYGYTF.